The present TCR beta chain was sequenced within a study of beta chain features in type 1 diabetes. Germline-derived CDR1 and CDR2 are SGHDT and YYEEEE. Deletions cut 2 bases from V and 1 base from J, with 11 bases between. The CDR3 sequence is 15 residues long. Sequenced material consisted of expressed TCRB transcripts (all of the isolated RNA was reverse transcribed). Libraries were prepared by immunoSEQ multiplex PCR; TCRdb keeps only in-frame clonotypes and omits some of them. The table includes hundreds of thousands of clones, roughly 15% detected once. This TCR derives from a man aged 25 to 45 in good health. The chain links TRBV5-6 to TRBJ2-3; either TRBD1 or TRBD2 may supply D (5 bases each). Material: central memory CD4+ T cells from blood. CDR3 loop: CASSFTGLGTDTQYF. The CDR3 DNA reads TGTGCCAGCAGCTTTACGGGGCTAGGCACAGATACGCAGTATTTT.